This T cell receptor (beta chain) was captured by sequencing in a study of shared clonotypes between healthy human individuals. This CDR3 comprises 14 residues. V shed 4 bases and J 7 bases; nucleotides not matched to a gene: 9. Germline CDR1 and CDR2: SGHTA and FQGNSA. This clone was observed once. Its antigen is as yet unknown. Whole-study results and caveats: Roughly 4.6% of naive CD4 clonotypes were common to several donors.

Sequencing used immunoSEQ multiplex PCR; TCRdb keeps in-frame clones, though not all of them. The repertoire holds roughly 1,500,000 clones, 95% to 99% seen once, with 0.4% to 0.55% in the top ten. The specimen was naive CD4+ T cells sorted from blood. The sample's subset: CD45RA+ positively selected. The TCR comes from a man younger than 40 in good health. The chain has TRBV7-2 and TRBJ2-5, with TRBD1 matching 7 bases. The CDR3: CASSYDRVGGTQYF. The CDR3 coding sequence is TGTGCCAGCAGCTATGACAGGGTAGGGGGGACCCAGTACTTC.